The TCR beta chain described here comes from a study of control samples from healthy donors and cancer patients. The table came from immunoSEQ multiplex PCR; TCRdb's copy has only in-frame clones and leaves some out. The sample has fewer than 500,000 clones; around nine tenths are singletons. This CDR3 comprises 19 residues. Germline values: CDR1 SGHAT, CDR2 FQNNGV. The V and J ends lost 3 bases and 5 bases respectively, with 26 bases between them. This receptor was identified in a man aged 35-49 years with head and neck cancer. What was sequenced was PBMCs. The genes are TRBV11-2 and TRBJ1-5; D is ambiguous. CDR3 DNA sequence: TGTGCCAGCAGCTTCCGGGGTTGGGGTCTCCGCAGGCCCGATCAGCCCCAGCATTTT. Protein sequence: CASSFRGWGLRRPDQPQHF.